This TCR beta chain is from a study of cytotoxic CD8 clonotypes in ibrutinib-treated CLL. Libraries were prepared by immunoSEQ multiplex PCR; TCRdb keeps only in-frame clonotypes and omits some of them. The top ten clones hold about 24% of a sample with approximately 60,000 clones, 50% to 65% of them seen once. CDR3 length: 15 residues. The V end lost 3 bases, the J end lost 2 bases, and 12 bases lay between the germline ends. From germline, CDR1 is LNHNV and CDR2 YYDKDF (reference sequence). This clone was counted between two and nine times. The chain carries TRBV15 and TRBJ2-3; D is possibly TRBD1 (6 bases). Sequenced material: PBMCs, taken at disease progression, from a patient treated with ibrutinib. This TCR came from a human donor with chronic lymphocytic leukemia. CDR3 residues: CATSSWDISTDTQYF. CDR3 DNA sequence: TGTGCCACCAGCAGCTGGGACATTTCCACAGATACGCAGTATTTT.